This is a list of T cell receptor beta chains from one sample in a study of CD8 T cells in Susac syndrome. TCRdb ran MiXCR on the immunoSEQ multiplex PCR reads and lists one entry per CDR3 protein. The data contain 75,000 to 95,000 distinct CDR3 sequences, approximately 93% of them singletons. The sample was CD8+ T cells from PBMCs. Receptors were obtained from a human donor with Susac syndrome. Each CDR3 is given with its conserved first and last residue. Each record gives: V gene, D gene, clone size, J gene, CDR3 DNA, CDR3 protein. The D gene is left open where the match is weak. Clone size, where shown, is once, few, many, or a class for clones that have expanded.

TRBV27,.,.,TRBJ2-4,TGTGCCAGCAGTTTTTGGGGTGAAAACATTCAGTACTTC,CASSFWGENIQYF
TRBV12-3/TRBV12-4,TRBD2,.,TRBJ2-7,TGTGCTACCTTCGCTACTAGCGAGCACGAGCAGTACTTC,CATFATSEHEQYF
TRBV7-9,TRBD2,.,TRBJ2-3,TGTGCCAGCAGCGGAGACGGACTAGCGGGAACGGATACGCAGTATTTT,CASSGDGLAGTDTQYF
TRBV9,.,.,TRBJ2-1,TGTGCCAGCAGCGTAGAAGGGAATGAGCAGTTCTTC,CASSVEGNEQFF
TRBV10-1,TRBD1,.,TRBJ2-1,TGCGCCAGCAGTGAGGACAGGGCCTACAATGAGCAGTTCTTC,CASSEDRAYNEQFF
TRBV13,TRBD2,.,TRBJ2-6,TGTGCCAGCAGCACCCTACTAGCGGGAGGTTTAACTGGGGCCAACGTCCTGACTTTC,CASSTLLAGGLTGANVLTF
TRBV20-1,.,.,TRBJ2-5,TGCAGTGTTTCGGGGGAGGCAGAGACCCAGTACTTC,CSVSGEAETQYF
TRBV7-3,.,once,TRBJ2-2,TGTGCCAGCAGTCAACCCGGGACCGGGGAGCTGTTTTTT,CASSQPGTGELFF
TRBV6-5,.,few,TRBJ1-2,TGTGCCAGCAGCTCCTCTCGTGGAGGCATCTATGGCTACACCTTC,CASSSSRGGIYGYTF
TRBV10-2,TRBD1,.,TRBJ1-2,TGCGCCAGCAGGGGACAGAACTATGGCTACACCTTC,CASRGQNYGYTF
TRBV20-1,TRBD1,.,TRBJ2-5,TGCAGTGCTAGAAAGGACAGGGTGGAGACCCAGTACTTC,CSARKDRVETQYF
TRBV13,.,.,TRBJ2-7,TGTGCCAGCTTCCAAGACACCTACGAGCAGTACTTC,CASFQDTYEQYF
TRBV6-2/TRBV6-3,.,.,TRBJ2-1,TGTGCCAGCAGTTACTCCCTGGGGGAGCAGTTCTTC,CASSYSLGEQFF
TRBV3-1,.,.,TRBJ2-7,TGTGCCAGCAGCCAAATGACTAGCTCCTACGAGCAGTACTTC,CASSQMTSSYEQYF
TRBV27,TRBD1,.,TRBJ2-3,TGTGCCAGCAGTTCGGACAGGGGCACAGATACGCAGTATTTT,CASSSDRGTDTQYF
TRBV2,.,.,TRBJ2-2,TGTGCCAGCAGCGTCGCTTCGAACACCGGGGAGCTGTTTTTT,CASSVASNTGELFF
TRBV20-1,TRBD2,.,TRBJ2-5,TGCAGTGGCCGGGGGGAGGAGACCCAGTACTTC,CSGRGEETQYF
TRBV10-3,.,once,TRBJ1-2,TGTGCCATCAGTGCAGACCCCAGCTATGGCTACACCTTC,CAISADPSYGYTF
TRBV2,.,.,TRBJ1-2,TGTGCCAGCAGTGAAGCTCCGGGACGTATAAATGGCTACACCTTC,CASSEAPGRINGYTF
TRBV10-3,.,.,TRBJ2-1,TGTGCCATCAGTGAGACCGCGGACTCCTACAATGAGCAGTTCTTC,CAISETADSYNEQFF
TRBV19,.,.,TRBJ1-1,TGTGCCAGTACCTTACCGACAGCCAACACTGAAGCTTTCTTT,CASTLPTANTEAFF
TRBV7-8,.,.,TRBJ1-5,TGTGCCAGCAGCTTAGTTCAAGGGCAGCTCAATCAGCCCCAGCATTTT,CASSLVQGQLNQPQHF
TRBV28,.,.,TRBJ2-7,TGTGCCAGCAGTCCTCTGGAGACAGCGTACTACGAGCAGTACTTC,CASSPLETAYYEQYF
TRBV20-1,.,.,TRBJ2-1,TGCAGTGCTAGATCCAAGACAGGTGAGCAGTTCTTC,CSARSKTGEQFF
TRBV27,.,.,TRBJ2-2,TGTGCCAGCAGTTTATCAGGGGGTTTAGTGAACACCGGGGAGCTGTTTTTT,CASSLSGGLVNTGELFF
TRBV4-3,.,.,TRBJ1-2,TGCGCCAGCAGCCAAGACCCCGACAGCCGCTATGGCTACACCTTC,CASSQDPDSRYGYTF
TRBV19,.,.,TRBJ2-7,TGTGCCAGTAGTATGGCCGAACTACGAGAGCAGTACTTC,CASSMAELREQYF
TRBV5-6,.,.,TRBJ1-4,TGTGCCAGCAGCTTGGAGGTCTCAACTAATGAAAAACTGTTTTTT,CASSLEVSTNEKLFF
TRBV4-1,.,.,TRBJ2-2,TGCGCCAGCAGCACTCCAGGGGAGCTGTTTTTT,CASSTPGELFF
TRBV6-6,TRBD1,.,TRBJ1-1,TGTGCCAGCAGTTTGACAGGGGTTGGGGCTTTCTTT,CASSLTGVGAFF
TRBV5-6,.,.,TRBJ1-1,TGTGCCAGCAGCTTGGATCGGTCAGTGCAAGCTTTCTTT,CASSLDRSVQAFF
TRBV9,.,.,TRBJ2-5,TGTGCCAGCAGCGAAAAGGGGGGGGAACGAGAGACCCAGTACTTC,CASSEKGGERETQYF
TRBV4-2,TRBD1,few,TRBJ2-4,TGTGCCAGCAGCCAGTCGTCTCAAACAGGGGGATTAGCTAAAAACATTCAGTACTTC,CASSQSSQTGGLAKNIQYF
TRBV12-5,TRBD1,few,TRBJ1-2,TGTGCTAGTGGTCCCCAACACAGGGGAGGCTATGGCTACACCTTC,CASGPQHRGGYGYTF
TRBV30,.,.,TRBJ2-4,TGTGCCTGGAGTGTGGGACAATCGGGCATTCAATACTTC,CAWSVGQSGIQYF
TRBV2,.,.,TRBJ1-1,TGTGCCAGCCTTAAGACAGTGAACACTGAAGCTTTCTTT,CASLKTVNTEAFF